Below, one TCR beta chain is given with its context. In germline, CDR1 is LNHDA, CDR2 SQIVND (reference sequence). The V segment lost 7 bases and the J segment 9 bases; nucleotides outside the gene matches: 11. This CDR3 comprises 15 residues. Data came from immunoSEQ multiplex PCR; TCRdb stores just in-frame clones and leaves some out. The sample has under 50,000 clones, roughly four fifths seen once. The data are from a study of PD-L1 blockade in urothelial cancer. Looking at the study overall: About 85% of the roughly 29 patients were men whose urothelial cancer was bladder-origin.

Time point reported: pretreatment peripheral blood. Patients yielded 1 to 8 samples each, pretreatment and on-treatment. This chain links TRBV19 with TRBJ1-5; 11 bases agree with TRBD1. The receptor's source is a man aged 45-60 years with urothelial cancer. The sample here was PBMCs, taken around atezolizumab (anti-PD-L1) treatment. Here the CDR3 reads CASKSSGQGALPQHF. CDR3 DNA sequence: TGTGCCAGTAAAAGCTCAGGACAGGGGGCCTTGCCCCAGCATTTT.